This T cell receptor (beta chain) was recovered during a study of CD8+ T cells in alopecia areata. On the study more broadly: Severity scoring for treated patients was based on the percentage of affected scalp area.

The sample's treatment: oral pan-JAK inhibitor, 5-10 mg twice daily. This clone was counted between two and nine times. This CDR3 contains 12 residues. The V end was cut by 4 bases, the J end by 6 bases, with 11 bases between. Germline V CDR1 and CDR2: SGHRS, YFSETQ. Extraction of RNA preceded its reverse transcription into cDNA, which served as the sequencing template. Using immunoSEQ multiplex PCR, the repertoire was profiled, and TCRdb retains in-frame clones only, with some absent. The repertoire holds 95,000 to 100,000 clones, with 60% as singletons. This chain joins TRBV5-1 and TRBJ2-7, with a weak D call TRBD1 (6 bases). The source was CD8+ T cells sorted from blood, collected at approximately week 60, from a patient treated with tofacitinib. This TCR was recovered from a human donor with alopecia areata. DNA for the CDR3: TGCGCCAGCAGCCCGACAGGCCGCGAGCAGTACTTC. As protein: CASSPTGREQYF.